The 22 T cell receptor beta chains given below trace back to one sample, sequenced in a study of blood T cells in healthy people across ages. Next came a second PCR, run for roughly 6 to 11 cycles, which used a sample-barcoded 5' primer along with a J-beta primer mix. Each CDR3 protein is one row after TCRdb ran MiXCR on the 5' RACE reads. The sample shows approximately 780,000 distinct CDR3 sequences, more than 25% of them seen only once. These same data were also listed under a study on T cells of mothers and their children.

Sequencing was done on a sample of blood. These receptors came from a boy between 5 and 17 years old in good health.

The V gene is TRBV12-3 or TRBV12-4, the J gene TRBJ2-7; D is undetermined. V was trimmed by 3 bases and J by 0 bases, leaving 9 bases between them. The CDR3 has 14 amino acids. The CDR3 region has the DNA TGTGCCAGCAGTTTGAGGCCGGACTCCTACGAGCAGTACTTC. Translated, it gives CASSLRPDSYEQYF.

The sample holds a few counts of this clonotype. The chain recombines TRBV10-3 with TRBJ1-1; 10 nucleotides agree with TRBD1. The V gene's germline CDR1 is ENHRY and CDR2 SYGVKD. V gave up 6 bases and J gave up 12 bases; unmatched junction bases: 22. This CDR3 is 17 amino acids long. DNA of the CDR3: TGTGCCATCAGCCCAAGCGACACCAGACAGGGGGCTTTTGTGACTTTCTTT. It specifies CAISPSDTRQGAFVTFF.

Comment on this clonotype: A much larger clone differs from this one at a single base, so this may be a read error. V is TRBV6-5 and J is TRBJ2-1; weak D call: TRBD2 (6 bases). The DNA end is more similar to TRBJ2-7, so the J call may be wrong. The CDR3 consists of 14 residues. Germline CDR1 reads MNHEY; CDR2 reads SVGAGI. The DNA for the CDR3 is TGTGCCAGCAGAAATCCGGGGGATTCCTCCGAGCAGTACTTC. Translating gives CASRNPGDSSEQYF.

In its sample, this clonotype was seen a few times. Here the CDR3 reads CASSPMSGAGTGELFF. CDR3 in DNA: TGTGCCAGCAGCCCGATGTCGGGCGCGGGCACCGGGGAGCTGTTTTTT. This chain uses TRBV9 with TRBJ2-2; possibly TRBD2 for D (5 bases). This CDR3 has 16 amino acids. Trimming took 4 bases from V and 4 from J, leaving 17 bases between them. Germline CDR1 SGDLS, CDR2 YYNGEE.

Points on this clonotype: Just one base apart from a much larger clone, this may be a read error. The CDR3 region has the DNA TGTGCCAGCAGTCGGACAGGGAGGGACACTGAAGCTTTCTTT. This sequence encodes CASSRTGRDTEAFF. The genes are TRBV6-1 and TRBJ1-1; TRBD1 matches at 8 bases. In germline, CDR1 is MNHNS, CDR2 SASEGT. This CDR3 spans 14 amino acids. V gave up 5 bases and J gave up 3 bases; unmatched junction bases: 5.

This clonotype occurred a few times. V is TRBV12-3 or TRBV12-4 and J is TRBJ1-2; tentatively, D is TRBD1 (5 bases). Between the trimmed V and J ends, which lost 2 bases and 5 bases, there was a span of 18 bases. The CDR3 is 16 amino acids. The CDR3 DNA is TGTGCCAGCAGTTTACGAGTTGACAGACGTCGGTATGGCTACACCTTC. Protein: CASSLRVDRRRYGYTF.

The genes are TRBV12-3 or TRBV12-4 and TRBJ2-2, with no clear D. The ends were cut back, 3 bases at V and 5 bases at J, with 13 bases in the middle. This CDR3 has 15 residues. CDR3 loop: CASSFERAVTGELFF. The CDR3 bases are TGTGCCAGCAGTTTCGAAAGGGCTGTAACCGGGGAGCTGTTTTTT.

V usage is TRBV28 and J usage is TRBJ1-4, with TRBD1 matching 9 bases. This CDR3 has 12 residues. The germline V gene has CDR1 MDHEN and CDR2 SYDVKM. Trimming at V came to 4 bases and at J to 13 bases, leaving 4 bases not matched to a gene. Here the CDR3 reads CASSSGQGGLFF. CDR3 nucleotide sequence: TGTGCCAGCAGTTCGGGACAGGGAGGACTGTTTTTT.

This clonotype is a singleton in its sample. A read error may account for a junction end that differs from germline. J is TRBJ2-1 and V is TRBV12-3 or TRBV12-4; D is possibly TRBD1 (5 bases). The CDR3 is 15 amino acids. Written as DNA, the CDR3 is TGTGCCAGCAGTTTAAGGGGCAGCTCCTACAATCAGCAGTTCTTC. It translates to CASSLRGSSYNQQFF.

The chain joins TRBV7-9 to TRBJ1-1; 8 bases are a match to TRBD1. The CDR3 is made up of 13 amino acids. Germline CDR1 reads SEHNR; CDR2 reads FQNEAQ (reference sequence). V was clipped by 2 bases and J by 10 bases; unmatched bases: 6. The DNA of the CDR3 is TGTGCCAGCAGCTTAAATGACAGGGGCGGAGCTTTCTTT. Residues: CASSLNDRGGAFF.

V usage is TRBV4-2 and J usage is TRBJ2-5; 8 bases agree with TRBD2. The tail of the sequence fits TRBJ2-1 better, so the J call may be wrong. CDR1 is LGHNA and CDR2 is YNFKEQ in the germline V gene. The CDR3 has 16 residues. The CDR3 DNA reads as TGTGCCAGCAGCCTAAGTCCGAGCGGGGGAAGCAATGAGCAGTTCTTC. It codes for CASSLSPSGGSNEQFF.

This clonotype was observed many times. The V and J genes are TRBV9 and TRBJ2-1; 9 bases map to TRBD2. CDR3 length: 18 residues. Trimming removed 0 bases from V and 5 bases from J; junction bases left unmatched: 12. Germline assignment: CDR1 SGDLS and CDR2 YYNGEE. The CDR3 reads CASSVAAPPRGGHNEQFF. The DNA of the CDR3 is TGTGCCAGCAGCGTAGCCGCCCCCCCGCGGGGGGGTCACAATGAGCAGTTCTTC.

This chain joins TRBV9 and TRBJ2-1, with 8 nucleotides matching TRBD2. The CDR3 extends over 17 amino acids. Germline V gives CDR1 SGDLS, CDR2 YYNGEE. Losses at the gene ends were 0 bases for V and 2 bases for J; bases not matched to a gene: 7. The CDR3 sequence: CASSVAPQRGPYNEQFF. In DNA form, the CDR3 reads TGTGCCAGCAGCGTAGCTCCCCAGCGGGGGCCCTACAATGAGCAGTTCTTC.

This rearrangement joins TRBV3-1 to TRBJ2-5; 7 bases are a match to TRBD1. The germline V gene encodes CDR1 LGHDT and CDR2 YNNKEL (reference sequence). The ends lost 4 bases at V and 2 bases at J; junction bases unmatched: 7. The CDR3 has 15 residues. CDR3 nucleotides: TGTGCCAGCAGCCCAGGGGGACGAGCGCAAGAGACCCAGTACTTC. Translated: CASSPGGRAQETQYF.

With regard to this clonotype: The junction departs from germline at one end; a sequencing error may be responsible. CDR3 region: CATSSGQGSQETQYF. The CDR3 DNA reads TGTGCCACCAGTTCCGGACAGGGGAGCCAAGAGACCCAGTACTTC. The genes are TRBV27 and TRBJ2-5; 9 bases align to TRBD1. The CDR3 is 15 amino acids. Germline V gene data show CDR1 as MNHEY and CDR2 as SMNVEV (reference sequence).

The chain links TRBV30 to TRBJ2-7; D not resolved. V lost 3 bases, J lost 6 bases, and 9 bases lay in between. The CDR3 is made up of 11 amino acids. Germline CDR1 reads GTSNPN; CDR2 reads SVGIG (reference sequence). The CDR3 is CAWRGAREQYF. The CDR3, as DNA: TGTGCCTGGAGAGGTGCTCGCGAGCAGTACTTC.

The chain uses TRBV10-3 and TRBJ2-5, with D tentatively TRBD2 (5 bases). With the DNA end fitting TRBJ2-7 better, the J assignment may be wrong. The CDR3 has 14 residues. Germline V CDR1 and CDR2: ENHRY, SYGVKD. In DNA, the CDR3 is TGTGCCATCAGTGAGACTAGGGCCCCCTACGAGCAGTACTTC. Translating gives CAISETRAPYEQYF.

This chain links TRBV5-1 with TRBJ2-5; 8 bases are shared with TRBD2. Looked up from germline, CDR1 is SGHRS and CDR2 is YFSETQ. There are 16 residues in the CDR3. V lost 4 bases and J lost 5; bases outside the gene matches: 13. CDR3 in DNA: TGCGCCAGCAGCGTGTCGGGGGGGCCCCCCCCGGAGACCCAGTACTTC. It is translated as CASSVSGGPPPETQYF.

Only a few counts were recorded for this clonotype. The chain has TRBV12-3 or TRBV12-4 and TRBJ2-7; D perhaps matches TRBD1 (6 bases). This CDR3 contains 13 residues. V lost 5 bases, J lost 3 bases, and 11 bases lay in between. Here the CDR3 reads CASSLGAVYEQYF. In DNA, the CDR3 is TGTGCCAGCAGTCTGGGGGCGGTCTACGAGCAGTACTTC.

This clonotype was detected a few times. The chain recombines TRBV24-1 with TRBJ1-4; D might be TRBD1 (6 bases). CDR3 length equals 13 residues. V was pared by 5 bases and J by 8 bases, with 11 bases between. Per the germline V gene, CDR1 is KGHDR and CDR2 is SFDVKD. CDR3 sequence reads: CATSARGGEKLFF. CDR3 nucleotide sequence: TGTGCCACCAGTGCCAGGGGTGGCGAAAAACTGTTTTTT.

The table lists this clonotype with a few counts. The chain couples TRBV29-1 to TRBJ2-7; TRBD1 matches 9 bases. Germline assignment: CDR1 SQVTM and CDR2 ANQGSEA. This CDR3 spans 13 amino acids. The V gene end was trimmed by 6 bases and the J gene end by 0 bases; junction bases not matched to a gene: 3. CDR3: CSVRTGDSYEQYF. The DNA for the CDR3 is TGCAGCGTCAGGACAGGGGACTCCTACGAGCAGTACTTC.

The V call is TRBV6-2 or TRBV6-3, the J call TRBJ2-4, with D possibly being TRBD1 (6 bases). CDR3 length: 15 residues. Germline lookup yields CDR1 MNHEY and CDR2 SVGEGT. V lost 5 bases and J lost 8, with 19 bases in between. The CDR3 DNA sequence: TGTGCCAGCAGTACCCCCAGGGGTTCTAGGGACATTCAGTACTTC. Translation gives CASSTPRGSRDIQYF.